The 30 T cell receptor beta chains given below trace back to one sample, sequenced in a study of T cells after yellow fever vaccination. One entry per CDR3 protein results from TCRdb running MiXCR on the 5' RACE reads. Of more than 300,000 distinct CDR3 sequences listed, around 7% are singletons. The material was PBMCs, obtained 45 days after the first yellow fever vaccination. The source is a man younger than 35 who received the YFV17D yellow fever vaccine.

This clonotype was seen a handful of times. The genes are TRBV6-5 and TRBJ1-5; D is perhaps TRBD1 (5 bases). The germline V gene has CDR1 MNHEY and CDR2 SVGAGI. This CDR3 comprises 14 residues. V was cut by 6 bases and J by 3 bases, with 12 bases left in between. CDR3 bases: TGTGCCAGCAGCTACGCAGGGATCAATCAGCCCCAGCATTTT. Protein: CASSYAGINQPQHF.

This sequence joins TRBV28 and TRBJ2-7; D might be TRBD1 (6 bases). CDR1 MDHEN and CDR2 SYDVKM come from the germline V gene. The V gene lost 10 bases and the J gene lost 2 bases, with 18 bases spanning the gap. This CDR3 has 14 amino acids. The chain's CDR3 is CATQDRDWPYEQYV. CDR3 bases: TGTGCCACCCAGGACAGAGATTGGCCCTACGAGCAGTACGTC.

This clonotype was picked up many times. This chain uses TRBV28 with TRBJ2-3, with D unclear. Trimming shortened V by 7 bases and J by 4 bases, and 6 bases separated the two germline ends. CDR1 is MDHEN, CDR2 SYDVKM, per germline. CDR3 length equals 11 residues. CDR3: CASTRSDTQYF. CDR3 coding DNA: TGTGCCAGCACGCGTTCAGATACGCAGTATTTT. Using reference TRBV28 and TRBJ2-3 for the parts outside the CDR3, the full variable domain is DVKVTQSSRYLVKRTGEKVFLECVQDMDHENMFWYRQDPGLGLRLIYFSYDVKMKEKGDIPEGYSVSREKKERFSLILESASTNQTSMYLCASTRSDTQYFGPGTRLTVL.

The rearrangement uses TRBV9 and TRBJ2-1; D call uncertain. The CDR3 length is 13 residues. Germline CDR1 SGDLS, CDR2 YYNGEE. Trimming removed 0 bases at V and 8 bases at J, with 9 bases between. The CDR3 spells CASSVGFRDEQFF. CDR3 in DNA: TGTGCCAGCAGCGTAGGCTTTCGGGATGAGCAGTTCTTC.

This clonotype was seen only a few times. V and J are TRBV29-1 and TRBJ2-3, with 9 bases lining up with TRBD1. Germline V gene lookup returns CDR1 SQVTM and CDR2 ANQGSEA. J lost 4 bases, V lost 3 bases, and 8 bases had no gene match. The CDR3 is 15 amino acids. The DNA for the CDR3 is TGCAGCGTTGATCTCCGGGACAGGGACCCAGATACGCAGTATTTT. Translation gives CSVDLRDRDPDTQYF.

In this sample, this clonotype turned up a few times. The chain joins TRBV28 to TRBJ1-2, with D unresolved. There are 14 residues in the CDR3. From germline, CDR1 is MDHEN and CDR2 SYDVKM. V lost 3 bases, J lost 2 bases, and 10 bases lay in between. CDR3 nucleotides: TGTGCCAGCAGTTTGCGACGGAGGAACTATGGCTACACCTTC. It is translated as CASSLRRRNYGYTF.

This clonotype was observed a handful of times. The chain carries TRBV28 and TRBJ2-4; maybe TRBD1 (8 bases). Germline CDR1 and CDR2: MDHEN and SYDVKM. The V gene lost 5 bases and the J gene lost 8 bases, with 16 bases spanning the gap. The CDR3 has 14 residues. As DNA, the CDR3 is TGTGCCAGCAGTGTAACAGGGGGGGGTCACATTCAGTACTTC. The encoded protein is CASSVTGGGHIQYF. Full variable domain (rest looked up from reference TRBV28 and TRBJ2-4): DVKVTQSSRYLVKRTGEKVFLECVQDMDHENMFWYRQDPGLGLRLIYFSYDVKMKEKGDIPEGYSVSREKKERFSLILESASTNQTSMYLCASSVTGGGHIQYFGAGTRLSVL.

The chain couples TRBV10-3 to TRBJ1-2, with a weak D call TRBD1 (6 bases). V lost 6 bases to trimming and J lost 4 bases, with 9 bases between them. The germline V gene encodes CDR1 ENHRY and CDR2 SYGVKD. The CDR3 spans 12 residues. The CDR3 DNA reads TGTGCCATCAGAGGACAGACCTATGGCTACACCTTC. Its translation is CAIRGQTYGYTF.

Only a few counts were recorded for this clonotype. The chain couples TRBV27 to TRBJ2-2; weak D call: TRBD1 (6 bases). V was cut by 5 bases and J by 4 bases, with 17 bases left in between. Germline V gene lookup returns CDR1 MNHEY and CDR2 SMNVEV (reference sequence). CDR3 length equals 16 residues. For the CDR3, the DNA is TGTGCCAGCAGTCCCAGACAGGAATGGCTCACCGGGGAGCTGTTTTTT. Its translation: CASSPRQEWLTGELFF.

This chain links TRBV7-2 with TRBJ2-7; a possible D gene is TRBD1 (5 bases). Germline loops: CDR1 SGHTA, CDR2 FQGNSA. Trimming removed 1 base from V and 6 bases from J, with 13 bases in between. The CDR3 is 14 residues long. CDR3 sequence (DNA): TGTGCCAGCAGCTTAGGGGGCGGACACATCGAGCAGTACGTC. It is translated as CASSLGGGHIEQYV.

This clonotype was recorded at least ten times. The V call is TRBV10-3, the J call TRBJ2-7; possible D gene TRBD1, 6 bases. Trimming shortened V by 10 bases and J by 3 bases, and 16 bases separated the two germline ends. Germline V gene lookup returns CDR1 ENHRY and CDR2 SYGVKD. This CDR3 spans 13 amino acids. DNA of the CDR3: TGTGCCACCTCGTCCCGGGACATCTACGAGCAGTACTTC. This sequence encodes CATSSRDIYEQYF.

This chain connects TRBV5-4 to TRBJ2-7, with D hard to call. CDR1 and CDR2 (germline): SGHNT, YYREEE (reference sequence). CDR3 size: 11 residues. Trimming took 0 bases from V and 5 from J, leaving 3 bases between them. DNA of the CDR3: TGTGCCAGCAGCTTGGCTGACGAGCAGTACTTC. Its translation is CASSLADEQYF.

The table lists this clonotype with many counts. J is TRBJ2-7 and V is TRBV5-1; D is perhaps TRBD1 (5 bases). The V gene's germline CDR1 is SGHRS and CDR2 YFSETQ. The CDR3 covers 13 residues. The V gene lost 0 bases and the J gene lost 6 bases, with 10 bases spanning the gap. The CDR3 spells CASSLEGTGEQYV. The CDR3 DNA is TGCGCCAGCAGCTTGGAGGGTACAGGCGAGCAGTACGTC.

A few counts support this clonotype. This chain uses TRBV28 with TRBJ1-6; D gene ambiguous. Germline loops: CDR1 MDHEN, CDR2 SYDVKM. Trimming pared 1 base from V and 0 bases from J, leaving 13 bases between. This CDR3 is 18 amino acids long. The CDR3 loop reads CASSLFFGGSSYNSPLHF. CDR3 DNA sequence: TGTGCCAGCAGTTTATTCTTTGGCGGCAGCTCCTATAATTCACCCCTCCACTTT.

This clonotype was recorded a few times. CDR3 sequence: CSVDWGDPSYEQYF. The CDR3 DNA follows: TGCAGCGTTGATTGGGGGGACCCCTCCTACGAGCAGTACTTC. The chain joins TRBV29-1 to TRBJ2-7, with a possible D match to TRBD2 (6 bases). V was trimmed by 3 bases and J by 0 bases, leaving 12 bases between them. The CDR3 consists of 14 residues. Germline V gene data show CDR1 as SQVTM and CDR2 as ANQGSEA.

This clonotype was recorded many times. V gene TRBV7-8 combines with J gene TRBJ2-5, with 8 bases fitting TRBD1. Germline V lookup: CDR1 SGHVS, CDR2 FQNEAQ. The CDR3 loop spans 17 amino acids. The ends lost 1 base at V and 5 bases at J; junction bases unmatched: 12. For the CDR3, the DNA is TGTGCCAGCAGCTTAGTTTTAGGACAGGGAGGCCGGGAGACCCAGTACTTC. It codes for CASSLVLGQGGRETQYF.

This chain joins TRBV7-2 and TRBJ1-4; D perhaps matches TRBD1 (6 bases). The V gene's germline CDR1 is SGHTA and CDR2 FQGNSA. Deletions cut 2 bases from V and 8 bases from J, with 9 bases between. The CDR3 is 13 amino acids. As DNA, the CDR3 is TGTGCCAGCAGCTTACCAGGGGAGGAAAAACTGTTTTTT. It specifies CASSLPGEEKLFF.

This clonotype has a count of ten or more. The chain recombines TRBV20-1 with TRBJ2-3; perhaps TRBD2 as D (6 bases). This CDR3 region has 15 residues. V was trimmed by 2 bases and J by 6 bases, leaving 18 bases between them. CDR1 and CDR2 (germline): DFQATT, SNEGSKA (reference sequence). The DNA of the CDR3 is TGCAGTGCTAGACGGGACGGGGGATTAGTGGATACGCAGTATTTT. It translates to CSARRDGGLVDTQYF.

V is TRBV20-1 and J is TRBJ2-3; 8 nucleotides align to TRBD1. The CDR3 covers 14 residues. The V gene end was trimmed by 0 bases and the J gene end by 5 bases; junction bases not matched to a gene: 4. Looked up from germline, CDR1 is DFQATT and CDR2 is SNEGSKA (reference sequence). The CDR3 DNA follows: TGCAGTGCTAGAGATCGGACAGGGCGAGATACGCAGTATTTT. Its translation is CSARDRTGRDTQYF.

The table lists this clonotype with a few counts. Written as DNA, the CDR3 is TGTGCCAGCAGCTTAAACGGGGGGGGGAACACCGGGGAGCTGTTTTTT. This codes for CASSLNGGGNTGELFF. The chain combines TRBV7-2 with TRBJ2-2, with 8 bases aligning to TRBD2. J gave up 1 base and V 2 bases, and 3 bases lay outside the gene matches. The CDR3 extends over 16 amino acids. Germline V lookup: CDR1 SGHTA, CDR2 FQGNSA.

The chain combines TRBV4-1 with TRBJ1-3; D is possibly TRBD1 (6 bases). With 3 bases removed from V and 2 bases from J, the gap between germline ends came to 14 bases. There are 16 residues in the CDR3. Germline-derived CDR1 and CDR2 are MGHRA and YSYEKL. DNA for the CDR3: TGCGCCAGCAGCCACCTAAGACAGGAGACTGGAAACACCATATATTTT. This translates into CASSHLRQETGNTIYF.

The chain recombines TRBV2 with TRBJ1-6; a possible D gene is TRBD1 (6 bases). Trimming pared 0 bases from V and 7 bases from J, leaving 10 bases between. This CDR3 spans 15 amino acids. Germline V gene sequence: CDR1 SNHLY, CDR2 FYNNEI. The CDR3 DNA reads TGTGCCAGCAGTGAAGCCGGGCAGGGGAATTCACCCCTCCACTTT. It translates to CASSEAGQGNSPLHF.

The genes are TRBV10-3 and TRBJ1-3; D remains unclear. Germline CDR1 reads ENHRY; CDR2 reads SYGVKD. The germline V and J ends were trimmed by 7 bases and 8 bases, with 12 bases remaining between them. CDR3 length: 12 residues. CDR3 protein: CAITLGVDTIYF. The CDR3 DNA follows: TGTGCCATCACCCTTGGGGTGGACACCATATATTTT.

This clonotype was detected only a few times. This chain connects TRBV7-2 to TRBJ2-7, with unresolved D. This CDR3 has 14 amino acids. Trimming cost V 3 bases and J 2 bases, with 11 bases left between them. From germline, CDR1 is SGHTA and CDR2 FQGNSA. The CDR3 nucleotides are TGTGCCAGCAGCTTTCCGGCGGCAACCTACGAGCAGTACGTC. Its translation is CASSFPAATYEQYV.

As DNA, the CDR3 is TGTGCCAGCAGCCCGAACAGTCTCACTAGCACAGATACGCAGTATTTT. Translating it yields CASSPNSLTSTDTQYF. The J gene is TRBJ2-3, the V gene TRBV7-9; the D is unclear. The CDR3 is 16 residues long. The germline V gene has CDR1 SEHNR and CDR2 FQNEAQ (reference sequence). Between the trimmed V and J ends, which lost 5 bases and 0 bases, there was a span of 15 bases.

This sequence joins TRBV20-1 and TRBJ1-3; no reliable D call. This CDR3 is built from 16 residues. Trimming took 0 bases from V and 3 from J, leaving 15 bases between them. Germline CDR1 is DFQATT and CDR2 is SNEGSKA (reference sequence). CDR3 sequence (DNA): TGCAGTGCTAGAGATCTTATTGCGGGTAGTGGAAACACCATATATTTT. Its translation is CSARDLIAGSGNTIYF.

In this sample, this clonotype turned up many times. The genes are TRBV12-3 or TRBV12-4 and TRBJ2-7, with 7 positions matching TRBD2. Unmatched junction bases numbered 7, after V lost 5 bases and J lost 6 bases. The CDR3 consists of 13 residues. The CDR3 spells CASSPGGWSEQYF. The CDR3 DNA follows: TGTGCCAGCAGTCCCGGGGGGTGGTCCGAGCAGTACTTC.

V is TRBV5-4 and J is TRBJ2-4, with D perhaps TRBD2 (5 bases). This CDR3 spans 16 amino acids. Germline lookup yields CDR1 SGHNT and CDR2 YYREEE (reference sequence). Trimming left V 7 bases short and J 3 bases short, with 20 bases between. The CDR3 here is CASGPSGVRGKNIQYF. The CDR3 region has the DNA TGTGCCAGCGGCCCTTCCGGGGTTCGGGGCAAAAACATTCAGTACTTC.

In its sample, this clonotype was seen a few times. This chain uses TRBV10-3 with TRBJ1-2, with D maybe TRBD1 (5 bases). Trimming took 2 bases from V and 4 from J, leaving 8 bases between them. CDR3 length: 13 amino acids. The germline V gene has CDR1 ENHRY and CDR2 SYGVKD. CDR3 region: CAISEGGVYGYTF. The CDR3 DNA is TGTGCCATCAGTGAGGGGGGAGTCTATGGCTACACCTTC.

This clonotype was seen at least ten times. V is TRBV5-1 and J is TRBJ2-3; 8 bases agree with TRBD2. Germline V gene data show CDR1 as SGHRS and CDR2 as YFSETQ. J gave up 4 bases and V 5 bases, and 6 bases lay outside the gene matches. The CDR3 is made up of 14 amino acids. The CDR3 nucleotides read TGCGCCAGCAGGCCGGGACTAGTCTCAGATACGCAGTATTTT. This codes for CASRPGLVSDTQYF.